These 23 T cell receptor beta chains were all obtained from the same sample, sequenced in a study of blood T cells in healthy people across ages. The authors ran a second PCR of about 7 to 11 cycles using a sample-barcoded 5' primer and a J-beta primer mix. TCRdb passed the 5' RACE reads through MiXCR, listing each CDR3 protein once. Found here are roughly 900,000 distinct CDR3 sequences, about 28% of them singletons; the top ten hold about 18%. Sequencing was carried out using blood. These receptors were taken from a woman aged 80 or over in good health.

This clonotype was observed at least ten times. The rearrangement uses TRBV29-1 and TRBJ2-7; TRBD1 matches 7 bases. Germline trimming cut 5 bases from V and 6 bases from J; bases unmatched to any gene: 16. From germline, CDR1 is SQVTM and CDR2 ANQGSEA. This CDR3 spans 15 amino acids. CDR3 in amino acids: CSVRLARQGAGEQYF. The DNA for the CDR3 is TGCAGCGTTCGTCTCGCCCGACAGGGAGCAGGCGAGCAGTACTTC.

This clonotype was recorded only once. This may come from a read error, since a much larger clone is one base off. The chain joins TRBV20-1 to TRBJ2-7, with D possibly being TRBD2 (7 bases). The J call is in doubt because the DNA end fits TRBJ2-5 better. The CDR3 sequence is 13 residues long. Per the germline V gene, CDR1 is DFQATT and CDR2 is SNEGSKA (reference sequence). The CDR3 coding sequence is TGCGGTGCTAGAGGGGGGGCAGAAGAGACCCAGTACTTC. Encoded protein: CGARGGAEETQYF.

This clonotype was found many times. The CDR3 protein is CSATQGPGGYTF. CDR3 nucleotides: TGCAGTGCTACCCAGGGGCCGGGGGGCTACACCTTC. The rearrangement joins TRBV20-1 to TRBJ1-2; D possibly corresponds to TRBD1 (6 bases). The CDR3 consists of 12 residues. V was pared by 4 bases and J by 8 bases, with 14 bases between. From germline, CDR1 is DFQATT and CDR2 SNEGSKA (reference sequence).

At least ten counts were recorded for this clonotype. V usage is TRBV5-1 and J usage is TRBJ2-5; possible D gene TRBD2, 7 bases. V lost 4 bases and J lost 1, with 17 bases in between. Germline-derived CDR1 and CDR2 are SGHRS and YFSETQ. The CDR3 totals 16 residues. The CDR3 spells CASSVPLGGGQETQYF. CDR3 in DNA: TGCGCCAGCAGCGTACCCCTAGGGGGGGGCCAAGAGACCCAGTACTTC.

The rearrangement links TRBV6-6 to TRBJ2-7; D perhaps matches TRBD1 (5 bases). CDR1 is MNHNY, CDR2 SVGAGI, per germline (reference sequence). The CDR3 covers 16 residues. V shed 2 bases and J shed 9 bases, with 23 bases lying between them. DNA for the CDR3: TGTGCCAGCAGTTACCCTTTGTTTGTTTCAGGGTGCGGGCAGTACTTC. This gives the protein CASSYPLFVSGCGQYF.

J is TRBJ2-2 and V is TRBV12-3 or TRBV12-4; TRBD1 might be the D (5 bases). The CDR3 is 14 residues long. The V end lost 2 bases, the J end lost 4 bases, and 8 bases lay between the germline ends. The CDR3 here is CASSLRQPTGELFF. The CDR3 nucleotides are TGTGCCAGCAGTTTACGACAGCCCACCGGGGAGCTGTTTTTT.

In this sample, this clonotype turned up once. The chain is built from TRBV7-2 and TRBJ1-1; D unclear. The germline gives CDR1 SGHTA, CDR2 FQGNSA. Trimming removed 3 bases from V and 1 base from J, with 9 bases in between. The CDR3 consists of 14 residues. The CDR3, as DNA: TGTGCCAGCAGCTTCATAAGCAGGAACACTGAAGCTTTCTTT. Translated: CASSFISRNTEAFF.

As for this clonotype: A read error may explain this, as a much larger clone is one base away. This CDR3 is CAASDPRFAAQETQYF. The CDR3 DNA follows: TGTGCCGCCAGTGATCCCCGATTCGCCGCCCAAGAGACCCAGTACTTC. The chain employs TRBV24-1 and TRBJ2-4, with D hard to call. The J call may be in error: the DNA end matches TRBJ2-5 better. This CDR3 is built from 16 residues. The germline gives CDR1 KGHDR, CDR2 SFDVKD.

This clonotype was seen ten or more times. This chain joins TRBV6-2 or TRBV6-3 and TRBJ2-1, with D tentatively TRBD1 (5 bases). V lost 2 bases and J lost 5, with 16 bases in between. Germline V gives CDR1 MNHEY, CDR2 SVGEGT. This CDR3 is built from 16 residues. The CDR3 loop reads CASSYLSGLSDNEQFF. The CDR3 bases are TGTGCCAGCAGTTACCTTTCAGGGCTATCCGACAATGAGCAGTTCTTC.

This clonotype was seen repeatedly, ten times or more. The rearrangement joins TRBV7-2 to TRBJ2-7; 11 bases line up with TRBD2. The ends lost 1 base at V and 0 bases at J; junction bases unmatched: 8. The CDR3 is 18 amino acids. Germline V gene lookup returns CDR1 SGHTA and CDR2 FQGNSA. CDR3 nucleotide sequence: TGTGCCAGCAGCTTAGTGTCTAGCGGGGGGTCCAGCTCCTACGAGCAGTACTTC. Translation gives CASSLVSSGGSSSYEQYF.

In this sample, this clonotype turned up a few times. A much larger clone differs from this one at a single base, so this may be a read error. The V and J genes are TRBV4-3 and TRBJ2-5, with D perhaps matching TRBD2 (6 bases). This CDR3 region has 17 residues. Germline V gene lookup returns CDR1 LGHNA and CDR2 YSLEER. The V end lost 0 bases, the J end lost 11 bases, and 25 bases lay between the germline ends. This CDR3 reads CASSQDLGGTTYNEQYF. CDR3 bases: TGCGCCAGCAGCCAAGATCTCGGGGGAACTACCTACAATGAGCAGTACTTC.

This clonotype was seen at least ten times. V and J are TRBV7-2 and TRBJ2-7; no clear D. Germline V gives CDR1 SGHTA, CDR2 FQGNSA. There are 11 residues in the CDR3. V gave up 3 bases and J gave up 9 bases, with 9 bases separating them. The CDR3 region is CASSFLLGQYF. CDR3 DNA: TGTGCCAGCAGCTTTCTTTTAGGGCAGTACTTC.

This clonotype was detected once. The rearrangement joins TRBV6-5 to TRBJ2-1; 7 bases align to TRBD2. The CDR3 is 14 amino acids. V lost 6 bases, J lost 3 bases, and 5 bases stayed unmatched. Germline assignment: CDR1 MNHEY and CDR2 SVGAGI. The CDR3 loop reads CASRTGTNYNEQFF. The CDR3 DNA reads as TGTGCCAGCAGAACCGGGACTAACTACAATGAGCAGTTCTTC.

This clonotype was counted a few times. This chain links TRBV20-1 with TRBJ2-1; 11 bases are a match to TRBD2. This CDR3 region has 15 residues. Germline CDR1 and CDR2: DFQATT and SNEGSKA (reference sequence). Trimming took 0 bases from V and 8 from J; bases not matched to a gene: 6. Written as DNA, the CDR3 is TGCAGTGCTAGAGATGTTAGCGGGGGGGCGGATGAGCAGTTCTTC. Amino acids: CSARDVSGGADEQFF.

The table lists this clonotype with many counts. At one boundary the junction diverges from the germline segment, which might be a read error. V gene TRBV6-5 combines with J gene TRBJ2-5; no definite D call. CDR1 and CDR2 (germline): MNHEY, SVGAGI. This CDR3 has 14 amino acids. CDR3 DNA sequence: TGTGCCAGCAGTGGTCGTTTGCCCCAAGGGACCCAGTACTTC. Protein: CASSGRLPQGTQYF.

This clonotype appeared a few times. This CDR3 reads CASSYPPGGLNQPQHF. DNA of the CDR3: TGTGCCAGCAGTTACCCGCCCGGAGGCCTCAATCAGCCCCAGCATTTT. This chain connects TRBV6-2 or TRBV6-3 to TRBJ1-5; D is uncertain. The CDR3 length is 16 residues. CDR1 MNHEY and CDR2 SVGEGT come from the germline V gene. Trimming took 2 bases from V and 3 from J, leaving 14 bases between them.

This clonotype has ten or more counts. The chain has TRBV7-2 and TRBJ2-1; 7 nucleotides agree with TRBD1. This CDR3 is 15 amino acids long. Germline-derived CDR1 and CDR2 are SGHTA and FQGNSA. Trimming removed 5 bases from V and 7 bases from J; junction bases left unmatched: 11. Written as DNA, the CDR3 is TGTGCCAGCAGCGCCGGACCGGGACAGAAGAATGAGCAGTTCTTC. As protein: CASSAGPGQKNEQFF.

The CDR3 nucleotides are TGCGCCAGCAGCTATACTGCGAGGGGGCTTTTCAATGAGCAGTTCTTC. It specifies CASSYTARGLFNEQFF. V is TRBV5-1 and J is TRBJ2-1; 7 bases line up with TRBD1. J was trimmed by 6 bases and V by 3 bases; bases with no gene match: 12. CDR1 is SGHRS and CDR2 is YFSETQ in the germline V gene. The CDR3 consists of 16 residues.

In this sample, this clonotype turned up once. The chain has TRBV7-9 and TRBJ1-2; a possible D gene is TRBD1 (6 bases). Per the germline V gene, CDR1 is SEHNR and CDR2 is FQNEAQ (reference sequence). This CDR3 contains 15 residues. The V end lost 5 bases, the J end lost 6 bases, and 19 bases lay between the germline ends. The CDR3 region is CASSTGSGPGDGYTF. In nucleotides, the CDR3 is TGTGCCAGCAGCACAGGGTCAGGGCCAGGGGATGGCTACACCTTC.

This CDR3 is CASSQELVAGGLGTDTQYF. In DNA form, the CDR3 reads TGCGCCAGCAGCCAAGAATTGGTAGCGGGGGGGCTCGGGACAGATACGCAGTATTTT. The chain employs TRBV4-3 and TRBJ2-3, with 11 bases identical to TRBD2. The CDR3 is 19 residues long. The junction had 11 bases not matched to a gene; V was cut back by 0 bases and J by 3 bases. Germline CDR1 is LGHNA and CDR2 is YSLEER.

This clonotype was seen ten or more times. The chain employs TRBV12-3 or TRBV12-4 and TRBJ2-3; tentatively, D is TRBD2 (6 bases). This CDR3 contains 14 residues. Trimming took 5 bases from V and 6 from J, leaving 15 bases between them. CDR3 loop: CASSAQGLGDTQYF. CDR3 sequence (DNA): TGTGCCAGCAGTGCCCAGGGACTGGGGGATACGCAGTATTTT.

For this clonotype: This clone may be a read error of a much larger clone one base away. CDR3 sequence reads: CASSVEGRGAYNEQFF. The CDR3 bases are TGTGCCAGCAGCGTAGAGGGTCGGGGGGCCTACAATGAGCAGTTCTTC. The V gene is TRBV9, the J gene TRBJ2-1; the match to TRBD2 covers 7 bases. The CDR3 loop spans 16 amino acids. Germline-derived CDR1 and CDR2 are SGDLS and YYNGEE. V trimming: 0 bases; J trimming: 2 bases; junction bases outside the gene matches: 5.

The chain links TRBV7-8 to TRBJ1-1; TRBD1 matches at 12 bases. V lost 5 bases and J lost 5; bases outside the gene matches: 6. From germline, CDR1 is SGHVS and CDR2 FQNEAQ. CDR3 size: 15 residues. CDR3 loop: CASSGGTGGRTEAFF. The CDR3 DNA reads as TGTGCCAGCAGCGGAGGGACAGGGGGCCGGACTGAAGCTTTCTTT.